These T cell receptor beta chains were read from a single sample in a study of a mutant IDH1 vaccine in newly diagnosed glioma. The antigens of these receptors remain unknown. Some clones are missing from TCRdb's copy, which holds only in-frame ones; the method was immunoSEQ multiplex PCR. The data show more than 55,000 clones, with roughly 82% seen just once and roughly 3.3% held by the top ten. This material consisted of PBMCs, taken from a glioma patient whose treatment included an IDH1 peptide vaccine. Receptors were obtained from a woman under 30 with glioma. Some clones in this sample may be carry-over from other donors' samples. Each CDR3 is given with its conserved first and last residue. The order of the fields is J gene, V gene, clone size, D gene, CDR3 DNA, CDR3 protein. A D gene is named only where the DNA matches it firmly. Size is omitted from some rows. Given values are once, few, many or a class for expanded clones.

TRBJ1-1 TRBV4-1 . . TGCGCCAGCAGCCCCGGACCCAACGCGCGGACTGAAGCTTTCTTT CASSPGPNARTEAFF
TRBJ1-2 TRBV2 . . TGTGCCAGCAGTGGGCAGAACTCAAACTATGGCTACACCTTC CASSGQNSNYGYTF
TRBJ1-2 TRBV6-1 . TRBD1 TGTGCCAGCAGTTGGGACAGGGGGCTAAATGGCTACACCTTC CASSWDRGLNGYTF
TRBJ1-2 TRBV5-1 . . TGCGCCAGCAGCTTGGTTGCGGACTATGGCTACACCTTC CASSLVADYGYTF
TRBJ1-4 TRBV5-1 few . TGCGCCAGCGGCACAGGGTTTGACACTAATGAAAAACTGTTTTTT CASGTGFDTNEKLFF
TRBJ2-1 TRBV6-6 . TRBD2 TGTGCCAGCAGTTATAAGCGGGAGAATGAGCAGTTCTTC CASSYKRENEQFF
TRBJ1-2 TRBV5-4 . TRBD1 TGTGCCAGCAGCCCGGGACAGACCATCTATGGCTACACCTTC CASSPGQTIYGYTF
TRBJ1-1 TRBV30 . . TGTGCCTCAATAAGGGGGGAAGTGAACACTGAAGCTTTCTTT CASIRGEVNTEAFF
TRBJ2-7 TRBV7-9 . . TGTGCCAGCAGCTTGACGGACTCCTACGAGCAGTACTTC CASSLTDSYEQYF
TRBJ1-2 TRBV5-4 once TRBD1 TGTGCCAGCAGCCCCCGGGACAGGGGTGTAGGCTATGGCTACACCTTC CASSPRDRGVGYGYTF
TRBJ2-7 TRBV27 . TRBD2 TGTGCCAGCAGTTCCAACTTGGGAGCGGGAGGCTACGAGCAGTACTTC CASSSNLGAGGYEQYF
TRBJ2-3 TRBV5-6 . TRBD2 TGTGCCAGCAGCTTCAGACTAGCGGGGGGGGCAGATACGCAGTATTTT CASSFRLAGGADTQYF
TRBJ2-1 TRBV29-1 . TRBD1 TGCAGCGTTGAAGGCCGACAGGGCGGCTCCTACAATGAGCAGTTCTTC CSVEGRQGGSYNEQFF
TRBJ1-5 TRBV2 . . TGTGCCAGCGGTGCGGTTGGAAGCAATCAGCCCCAGCATTTT CASGAVGSNQPQHF
TRBJ2-2 TRBV5-1 . TRBD2 TGCGCCAGCAGCCGACTAGCGGGAGACACCGGGGAGCTGTTTTTT CASSRLAGDTGELFF
TRBJ1-2 TRBV6-7 . TRBD1 TGTGCCAGCAGTCCTCCGACAGGGTACGGCTACACCTTC CASSPPTGYGYTF
TRBJ2-7 TRBV6-6 . TRBD2 TGTGCCAGCAGCTCCGGACTAGCGGGATGGTACGAGCAGTACTTC CASSSGLAGWYEQYF
TRBJ2-2 TRBV9 . . TGTGCCAGCAGCGTCACCCCGGAGAACACCGGGGAGCTGTTTTTT CASSVTPENTGELFF
TRBJ2-6 TRBV5-4 . . TGTGCCAGCAGCCCCCCTCAACCGTCTGGGGCCAACGTCCTGACTTTC CASSPPQPSGANVLTF
TRBJ2-7 TRBV7-2 . TRBD2 TGTGCCAGCAGCTTAGGGGCTAGCGGGGTTACCCCCTCCTACGAGCAGTACTTC CASSLGASGVTPSYEQYF
TRBJ1-2 TRBV6-1 . . TGTGCCAGCAAGGGTCCCCGGCAGGGGCCCTATGGCTACACCTTC CASKGPRQGPYGYTF
TRBJ2-7 TRBV27 . . TGTGCCAGCAGTGATGCTGGGGGCAACTACGAGCAGTACTTC CASSDAGGNYEQYF
TRBJ1-2 TRBV30 . . TGTGCCTGGCGCCCGGGGGGGTACGGCTACACCTTC CAWRPGGYGYTF
TRBJ2-2 TRBV25-1 . . TGTGCCAGCAGTGCCGTAGGTCCGAACACCGGGGAGCTGTTTTTT CASSAVGPNTGELFF
TRBJ2-7 TRBV28 . . TGTGCCAGCAGTTTATGGGAACGTAGTTACGAGCAGTACTTC CASSLWERSYEQYF
TRBJ1-4 TRBV15 . . TGTGCCACCAGCAGAGATCCGCGGACGGCAACTGAAAAACTGTTTTTT CATSRDPRTATEKLFF
TRBJ1-2 TRBV7-2 . TRBD1 TGTGCCAGCAGCTCCTCGCCAGGGGGCTATGGCTACACCTTC CASSSSPGGYGYTF
TRBJ1-2 TRBV10-3 once . TGTGCCATCAGTGAGTCGGCGGGGTATGGCTACACCTTC CAISESAGYGYTF
TRBJ2-7 TRBV7-9 . TRBD2 TGTGCCAGCAGCTTCTCAGGGACTAGCGGGGCCTACGAGCAGTACTTC CASSFSGTSGAYEQYF
TRBJ1-1 TRBV12-5 . . TGTGCTAGTGGTTTGCCGCGTGCGGGCAGGGGAAAGGGGTTGAACACTGAAGCTTTCTTT CASGLPRAGRGKGLNTEAFF
TRBJ1-1 TRBV5-1 . . TGCGCCAGCAGCTTAGCGGTGGGCGGCGGCACTGAAGCTTTCTTT CASSLAVGGGTEAFF
TRBJ1-2 TRBV7-3 . TRBD1 TGTGCCAGCAGCTTAACCCCCTCTTTCAGGGGGCAAGGGGGCTATGGCTACACCTTC CASSLTPSFRGQGGYGYTF
TRBJ2-5 TRBV29-1 . . TGCAGCGTTGCGTTCCAACCCCTTCTCCAAGAGACCCAGTACTTC CSVAFQPLLQETQYF
TRBJ1-4 TRBV4-1 . . TGCGCCAGCAGCGTAGAGGAGAATGAAAAACTGTTTTTT CASSVEENEKLFF
TRBJ1-1 TRBV9 . TRBD1 TGTGCCAGCAGCGGACAGGGTGAAGCTTTCTTT CASSGQGEAFF
TRBJ1-1 TRBV18 . . TGTGCCAGCTCGTACAGCACTGAAGCTTTCTTT CASSYSTEAFF
TRBJ2-2 TRBV7-2 . TRBD1 TGTGCCAGCAGCTTAGGGGGGACAGGCGGGGAGCTGTTTTTT CASSLGGTGGELFF
TRBJ2-2 TRBV13 . . TGTGCCAGCAGCTTGCCCGGGACTCTTAACACCGGGGAGCTGTTTTTT CASSLPGTLNTGELFF
TRBJ1-4 TRBV29-1 . . TGCAGCGTTGAAGATTTACAGACAACTAATGAAAAACTGTTTTTT CSVEDLQTTNEKLFF
TRBJ2-1 TRBV7-2 . TRBD1 TGTGCCAGCAGCCGGACAGGGGGCTGGGATGAGCAGTTCTTC CASSRTGGWDEQFF
TRBJ1-2 TRBV29-1 . TRBD1 TGCAGCGTTGATGAGACCGGGACAGGCCTTGACGATGGCTACACCTTC CSVDETGTGLDDGYTF
TRBJ1-4 TRBV18 . . TGTGCCAGCTCGGGTAATGAAAAACTGTTTTTT CASSGNEKLFF